Below, 6 T cell receptor beta chains from the same sample are listed, as sequenced in a study of CD4 T cells in relation to SARS-CoV-2 and coronaviruses. Profiling relied on immunoSEQ multiplex PCR, and the TCRdb table lists in-frame clones only, not all of them. The sample has some 44,000 clones, approximately 80% seen once. For these receptors, no antigen is known. Source material: naive CD4+ T cells from PBMCs, cultured in vitro. Subset reported: naive CD4+ T cells isolated by negative enrichment. The receptor source for this set is an adult with COVID-19.

The chain employs TRBV19 and TRBJ2-7, with D maybe TRBD1 (6 bases). The ends were cut back, 5 bases at V and 3 bases at J, with 23 bases in the middle. The CDR3 is made up of 17 amino acids. CDR1 is LNHDA and CDR2 is SQIVND in the germline V gene (reference sequence). The CDR3 coding sequence is TGTGCCAGTAGTTTGGGACCAGGGACAAGGAACCTCTACGAGCAGTACTTC. The encoded protein is CASSLGPGTRNLYEQYF.

This clone is a singleton in its sample. The chain combines TRBV5-1 with TRBJ2-1, with 11 bases lining up with TRBD2. Germline assignment: CDR1 SGHRS and CDR2 YFSETQ. J gave up 9 bases and V 3 bases, and 11 bases lay outside the gene matches. The length of the CDR3 is 16 residues. CDR3 protein: CASSSIAGGPVGEQFF. CDR3 coding DNA: TGCGCCAGCAGCTCGATAGCGGGAGGGCCAGTGGGTGAGCAGTTCTTC.

This clone appeared a single time. The chain links TRBV12-3 or TRBV12-4 to TRBJ2-1; D might be TRBD1 (7 bases). With 10 bases removed from V and 8 bases from J, the gap between germline ends came to 18 bases. The CDR3 loop spans 13 amino acids. This CDR3 is CATLRGAIDEQFF. CDR3 sequence (DNA): TGTGCCACCCTCAGGGGGGCGATCGATGAGCAGTTCTTC.

The chain employs TRBV2 and TRBJ2-2, with 10 bases aligning to TRBD1. The junction had 5 bases not matched to a gene; V was cut back by 5 bases and J by 2 bases. Germline V CDR1 and CDR2: SNHLY, FYNNEI. This CDR3 region has 16 residues. CDR3 nucleotides: TGTGCCAGCAGTCGACAGGGGGCGATTAACACCGGGGAGCTGTTTTTT. This translates into CASSRQGAINTGELFF. Drawing the rest from reference TRBV2 and TRBJ2-2, the complete variable domain is EPEVTQTPSHQVTQMGQEVILRCVPISNHLYFYWYRQILGQKVEFLVSFYNNEISEKSEIFDDQFSVERPDGSNFTLKIRSTKLEDSAMYFCASSRQGAINTGELFFGEGSRLTVL.

The chain uses TRBV19 and TRBJ2-1; weak D call: TRBD2 (6 bases). V lost 1 base, J lost 2 bases, and 9 bases lay in between. The CDR3 is 15 residues long. Per the germline V gene, CDR1 is LNHDA and CDR2 is SQIVND (reference sequence). CDR3 loop: CASSIGDWAYNEQFF. The CDR3, as DNA: TGTGCCAGTAGTATAGGGGACTGGGCCTACAATGAGCAGTTCTTC.

V and J are TRBV5-4 and TRBJ2-5, with D tentatively TRBD1 (6 bases). Germline V CDR1 and CDR2: SGHNT, YYREEE (reference sequence). This CDR3 region has 14 residues. Trimming shortened V by 0 bases and J by 4 bases, and 10 bases separated the two germline ends. The CDR3 is CASSLEAGVETQYF. The CDR3 DNA reads TGTGCCAGCAGCTTGGAGGCAGGGGTAGAGACCCAGTACTTC.